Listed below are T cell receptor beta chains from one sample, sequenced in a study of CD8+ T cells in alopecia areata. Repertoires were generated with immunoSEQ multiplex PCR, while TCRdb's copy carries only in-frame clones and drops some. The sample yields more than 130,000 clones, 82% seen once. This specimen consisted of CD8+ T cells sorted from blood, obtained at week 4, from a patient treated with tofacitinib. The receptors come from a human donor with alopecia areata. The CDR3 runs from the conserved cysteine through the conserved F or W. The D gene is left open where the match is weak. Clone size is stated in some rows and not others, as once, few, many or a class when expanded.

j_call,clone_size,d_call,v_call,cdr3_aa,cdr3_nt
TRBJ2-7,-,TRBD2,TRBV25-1,CASSASGGPGYEQYF,TGTGCCAGCAGCGCCTCGGGGGGGCCGGGATACGAGCAGTACTTC
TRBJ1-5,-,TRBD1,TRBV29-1,CSVGGFTGDIGNQPQHF,TGCAGCGTTGGCGGCTTTACAGGGGATATCGGCAATCAGCCCCAGCATTTT
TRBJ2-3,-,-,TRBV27,CASSFFSGADTQYF,TGTGCCAGCAGTTTCTTTTCCGGCGCAGATACGCAGTATTTT
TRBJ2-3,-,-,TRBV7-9,CASSLVTGSKGTQYF,TGTGCCAGCAGCTTAGTTACGGGGTCGAAGGGTACGCAGTATTTT
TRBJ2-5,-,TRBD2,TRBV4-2,CASSQEELAGALGETQYF,TGTGCCAGCAGCCAAGAGGAGCTAGCGGGGGCCCTCGGGGAGACCCAGTACTTC
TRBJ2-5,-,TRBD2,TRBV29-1,CSVEGAGGPETQYF,TGCAGCGTTGAAGGGGCGGGGGGGCCGGAGACCCAGTACTTC
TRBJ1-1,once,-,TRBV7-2,CASSLGIEAFF,TGTGCCAGCAGCTTAGGAATTGAAGCTTTCTTT
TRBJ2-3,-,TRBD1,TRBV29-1,CSVEGQGLSTDTQYF,TGCAGCGTTGAAGGACAGGGCCTAAGCACAGATACGCAGTATTTT
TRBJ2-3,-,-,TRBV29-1,CSVEDRGRSTDTQYF,TGCAGCGTTGAAGATCGCGGACGCAGCACAGATACGCAGTATTTT
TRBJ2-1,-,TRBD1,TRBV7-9,CASSLERGLSYNEQFF,TGTGCCAGCAGCTTAGAGAGGGGGCTCTCCTACAATGAGCAGTTCTTC
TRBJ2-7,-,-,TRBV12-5,CASGFLTGGTGGAYEQYF,TGTGCTAGTGGTTTTCTGACAGGTGGGACTGGGGGGGCCTACGAGCAGTACTTC
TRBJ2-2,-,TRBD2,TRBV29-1,CSGGGSGELFF,TGCAGCGGGGGAGGGAGCGGGGAGCTGTTTTTT
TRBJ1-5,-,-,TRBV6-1,CASSEAAGWVEPQHF,TGTGCCAGCAGTGAAGCGGCAGGGTGGGTAGAGCCCCAGCATTTT
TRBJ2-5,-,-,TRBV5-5,CASSLGDSQETQYF,TGTGCCAGCAGCTTGGGGGACTCCCAAGAGACCCAGTACTTC
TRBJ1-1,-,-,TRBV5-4,CASTQGTEAFF,TGTGCCAGCACCCAGGGAACTGAAGCTTTCTTT
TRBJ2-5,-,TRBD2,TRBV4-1,CASSQGAGGAQETQYF,TGCGCCAGCAGCCAAGGCGCCGGGGGGGCCCAAGAGACCCAGTACTTC
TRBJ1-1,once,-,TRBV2,CATLGNTEAFF,TGTGCCACTCTAGGGAACACTGAAGCTTTCTTT
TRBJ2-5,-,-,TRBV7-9,CASIYSEEETQYF,TGTGCCAGCATCTACTCAGAAGAAGAGACCCAGTACTTC
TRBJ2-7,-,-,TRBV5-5,CASSYSYEQYF,TGTGCCAGCAGCTACTCCTACGAGCAGTACTTC
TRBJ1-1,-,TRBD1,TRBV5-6,CASSLPWTGINTEAFF,TGTGCCAGCAGTTTGCCCTGGACAGGGATAAACACTGAAGCTTTCTTT
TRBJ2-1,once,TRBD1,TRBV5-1,CASSSTGNEQFF,TGCGCCAGCAGCTCGACAGGGAATGAGCAGTTCTTC
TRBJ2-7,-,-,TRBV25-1,CASSEGGRREQYF,TGTGCCAGCAGTGAAGGGGGACGCCGCGAGCAGTACTTC
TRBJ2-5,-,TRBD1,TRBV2,CASSAGTGIYETQYF,TGTGCCAGCAGTGCCGGGACAGGGATTTACGAGACCCAGTACTTC
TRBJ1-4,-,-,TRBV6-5,CASSYFTGNEEKLFF,TGTGCCAGCAGTTACTTCACAGGGAACGAAGAAAAACTGTTTTTT
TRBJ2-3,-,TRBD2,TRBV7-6,CASSPGRSGGPLDTQYF,TGTGCCAGCAGCCCGGGGAGAAGCGGGGGGCCTTTAGATACGCAGTATTTT
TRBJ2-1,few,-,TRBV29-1,CSVEQGVEPANEQFF,TGCAGCGTTGAACAGGGAGTAGAGCCCGCCAATGAGCAGTTCTTC
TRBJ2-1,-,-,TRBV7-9,CASSIYDNEQFF,TGTGCCAGCAGCATTTACGACAATGAGCAGTTCTTC
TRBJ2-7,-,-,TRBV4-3,CASSPYPGYEQYF,TGCGCCAGCAGCCCTTATCCTGGCTACGAGCAGTACTTC
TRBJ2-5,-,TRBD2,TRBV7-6,CASSRTSGETQYF,TGTGCTAGCAGCCGGACTAGCGGCGAGACCCAGTACTTC
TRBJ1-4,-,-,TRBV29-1,CFGGNEKLFF,TGCTTCGGGGGTAATGAAAAACTGTTTTTT
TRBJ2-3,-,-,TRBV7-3,CASSPTGGLGDLTDTQYF,TGTGCCAGCAGTCCCACCGGGGGTTTGGGGGACCTCACAGATACGCAGTATTTT
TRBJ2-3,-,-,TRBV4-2,CASSQELASASTDTQYF,TGTGCCAGCAGCCAAGAGCTAGCGAGTGCTAGCACAGATACGCAGTATTTT
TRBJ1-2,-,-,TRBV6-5,CASSWGSDGYTF,TGTGCCAGCAGTTGGGGGTCGGATGGCTACACCTTC
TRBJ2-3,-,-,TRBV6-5,CASRGPADTQYF,TGTGCCAGCCGGGGGCCCGCAGATACGCAGTATTTT
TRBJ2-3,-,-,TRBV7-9,CAGSWQLASTDTQYF,TGTGCCGGCTCCTGGCAGCTCGCTAGCACAGATACGCAGTATTTT
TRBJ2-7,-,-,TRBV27,CASSFLPLGEQYF,TGTGCCAGCAGTTTTTTGCCCCTGGGGGAGCAGTACTTC
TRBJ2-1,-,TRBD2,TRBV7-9,CASSFRRGGLYNEQFF,TGTGCCAGCAGCTTTCGCCGGGGGGGCCTCTACAATGAGCAGTTCTTC
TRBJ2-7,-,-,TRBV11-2,CASSPRGGSYEQYF,TGTGCCAGCAGCCCTCGTGGGGGGTCCTACGAGCAGTACTTC
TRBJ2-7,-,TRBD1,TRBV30,CAWRDRGYYEQYF,TGTGCCTGGCGGGACAGGGGGTACTACGAGCAGTACTTC
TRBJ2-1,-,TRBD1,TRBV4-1,CASSPGQNYYNEQFF,TGCGCCAGCAGCCCGGGACAGAATTATTACAATGAGCAGTTCTTC
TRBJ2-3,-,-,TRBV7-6,CASSLIGPRDTQYF,TGTGCCAGCAGCTTAATAGGTCCGAGAGATACGCAGTATTTT
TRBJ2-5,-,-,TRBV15,CATSRSRSVTQYF,TGTGCCACCAGCAGATCCCGGTCTGTGACCCAGTACTTC
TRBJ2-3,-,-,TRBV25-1,CASSVTSTDTQYF,TGTGCCAGCAGTGTCACTTCCACAGATACGCAGTATTTT
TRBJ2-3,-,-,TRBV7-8,CASSERTASTDTQYF,TGTGCCAGCAGCGAAAGGACAGCTAGCACAGATACGCAGTATTTT
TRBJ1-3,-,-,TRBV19,CASQGVFSGNTIYF,TGTGCCTCTCAGGGAGTTTTCTCTGGAAACACCATATATTTT
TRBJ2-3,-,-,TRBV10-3,CAISEIQDTQYF,TGTGCCATTAGCGAGATCCAAGATACGCAGTATTTT
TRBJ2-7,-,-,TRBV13,CASSTRDGSSYEQYF,TGTGCCAGCAGCACCCGGGACGGAAGCTCCTACGAGCAGTACTTC
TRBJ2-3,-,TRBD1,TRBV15,CATSHRDRGTDTQYF,TGTGCCACTTCACACCGGGACAGGGGCACAGATACGCAGTATTTT
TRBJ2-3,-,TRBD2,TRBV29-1,CSATRSGTSYADTQYF,TGCAGCGCCACGAGGTCTGGGACTAGCTACGCAGATACGCAGTATTTT
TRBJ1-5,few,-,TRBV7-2,CASSLALSPNQPQHF,TGTGCCAGCAGCTTAGCACTTTCCCCCAATCAGCCCCAGCATTTT
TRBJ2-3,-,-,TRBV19,CASSIATRSTDTQYF,TGTGCCAGTAGTATCGCGACTAGGTCCACAGATACGCAGTATTTT
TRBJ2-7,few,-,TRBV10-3,CAVTGGATYEQYF,TGTGCCGTAACAGGGGGGGCCACCTACGAGCAGTACTTC
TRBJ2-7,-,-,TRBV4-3,CASSQDGGAGYEQYF,TGCGCCAGCAGCCAAGATGGAGGGGCCGGCTACGAGCAGTACTTC
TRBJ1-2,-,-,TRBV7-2,CASTPPAAGMGYTF,TGTGCCAGCACCCCCCCGGCTGCAGGGATGGGCTACACCTTC